The present T cell receptor (beta chain) was sequenced within a study of blood T cell repertoires in COVID-19. Libraries were prepared by immunoSEQ multiplex PCR; TCRdb keeps only in-frame clonotypes and omits some of them. The top ten hold around 1.1% of the sample, which has roughly 400,000 clones, around 91% seen once. V dropped 4 bases and J dropped 3 bases, with 19 bases sitting between them. Germline V gene sequence: CDR1 SGHRS, CDR2 YFSETQ. The CDR3 covers 16 residues. This rearrangement joins TRBV5-1 to TRBJ2-5; a weak D match, TRBD2 (7 bases). Sequencing was done on a sample of PBMCs or T cells enriched from blood (not recorded which). The receptor was derived from a man aged 30 to 39 who had recovered from COVID-19. For the CDR3, the DNA is TGCGCCAGCAGCCGTTACGGTCGGGGGGCCGAAGAGACCCAGTACTTC. Translated, it gives CASSRYGRGAEETQYF.